This T cell receptor beta chain was observed in a study of T cell repertoires in cytomegalovirus infection. Using its own MiXCR run on the reads, TCRdb lists one record per CDR3 protein. The sample has some 700,000 distinct CDR3 sequences, around a third seen once. This CDR3 is built from 15 residues. CDR1 SGHTA and CDR2 FQGNSA come from the germline V gene. V gave up 4 bases and J gave up 3 bases; unmatched junction bases: 8. The table lists this clonotype with many counts. What it recognizes is unknown. V and J are TRBV7-2 and TRBJ1-2; TRBD1 agrees at 7 bases. This TCR came from a human donor in good health (CMV status not recorded). Some clones in this sample may be carry-over from other donors' samples. This sample comprised cultured PBMCs, obtained from culture after CMV antigen stimulation. This CDR3 is CASSSGQAPYYGYTF. The DNA for the CDR3 is TGTGCCAGCAGCTCTGGACAGGCGCCCTACTATGGCTACACCTTC. Variable domain in full (rest from reference TRBV7-2 and TRBJ1-2): GAGVSQSPSNKVTEKGKDVELRCDPISGHTALYWYRQSLGQGLEFLIYFQGNSAPDKSGLPSDRFSAERTGGSVSTLTIQRTQQEDSAVYLCASSSGQAPYYGYTFGSGTRLTVV.